This T cell receptor (beta chain) derives from a study of radiotherapy plus CTLA-4 blockade in lung cancer. Notes on the study in general: There was expansion of tumor-derived TCR clones in blood after radiotherapy plus ipilimumab.

About this clone itself: No antigen is known for it.

Assay: immunoSEQ multiplex PCR; the TCRdb copy retains only in-frame clones and omits some. The sample includes around 40,000 clones, approximately 85% of them seen just once. The material sequenced was peripheral blood, taken from a patient treated with radiotherapy plus ipilimumab. This clonotype was sampled from a human donor with non-small cell lung cancer who had stable disease on radiotherapy plus ipilimumab.

The DNA of the CDR3 is TGTGCCAGCTCACCACTAGCGGGAGGTGACACAGATACGCAGTATTTT. Its translation is CASSPLAGGDTDTQYF. This chain connects TRBV18 to TRBJ2-3; 10 bases match TRBD2. Trimming removed 1 base from V and 2 bases from J; junction bases left unmatched: 3. CDR1 and CDR2 (germline): KGHSH, LQKENI. CDR3 length: 16 residues.